The entry below gives a single T cell receptor beta chain sequence along with its context. Its antigen is still unknown. TCRdb's copy holds only in-frame clones and misses some; the assay was immunoSEQ multiplex PCR. The sample has 100,000 to 130,000 clones, roughly 86% seen once; the top ten hold 3% to 3.5%. V was trimmed by 2 bases and J by 5 bases, leaving 16 bases between them. The CDR3 contains 16 residues. In germline, CDR1 is MGHRA, CDR2 YSYEKL. This specimen belongs to a study of T cell responses to AZD1222 COVID-19 vaccine. Study information: Samples with a second dose at about 4 or about 12 weeks were pooled together.

Study results and caveats: Nearly half of spike-specific TCRs reportedly target variant regions that are unmutated in the B.1.351 and B.1.1.7 variants. Most donors were white British and more were female, and clonal diversity was possibly underestimated. Mapped onto spike, vaccine-associated CD4 TCRs spanned it and were dominant at 160-218 and 743-854.

The chain recombines TRBV4-1 with TRBJ2-1, with a possible D match to TRBD2 (6 bases). The origin of this receptor is an adult in good health. The sequencing here drew on peripheral blood, taken on day 0 of AZD1222 vaccination. The chain's CDR3 is CASSQRFGLADNEQFF. DNA of the CDR3: TGCGCCAGCAGCCAAAGGTTCGGATTAGCGGACAATGAGCAGTTCTTC.